The T cell receptor (beta chain) under discussion was sequenced for a study of PD-1 blockade in mismatch repair-deficient tumors. Study summary: Patients had over ten mismatch repair-deficient cancer types and were previously treated and progressing.

The method was immunoSEQ multiplex PCR; TCRdb's version includes in-frame clones alone and lacks a portion of them. Here the sample spans nearly 25,000 clones, 83% being singletons. In the case of this clone: What it binds is not known.

Broader study findings: Tumor-resident clones, often undetectable pretreatment in blood, expanded then contracted after pembrolizumab.

J lost 2 bases, V lost 5 bases, and 13 bases had no gene match. Germline CDR1 and CDR2: MNHEY and SMNVEV (reference sequence). There are 18 residues in the CDR3. All patients were mismatch repair deficient, assessed by either PCR or immunohistochemistry. The TCR-sequenced patients were a few responders to pembrolizumab. The chain joins TRBV27 to TRBJ2-4; 9 bases are shared with TRBD1. The receptor was isolated from an adult with mismatch repair-deficient cancer. This sample comprised peripheral blood, obtained 12 weeks after starting pembrolizumab. CDR3 sequence reads: CASSESGTGPGTKNIQYF. DNA for the CDR3: TGTGCCAGCAGTGAGTCAGGGACAGGGCCAGGGACCAAAAACATTCAGTACTTC.